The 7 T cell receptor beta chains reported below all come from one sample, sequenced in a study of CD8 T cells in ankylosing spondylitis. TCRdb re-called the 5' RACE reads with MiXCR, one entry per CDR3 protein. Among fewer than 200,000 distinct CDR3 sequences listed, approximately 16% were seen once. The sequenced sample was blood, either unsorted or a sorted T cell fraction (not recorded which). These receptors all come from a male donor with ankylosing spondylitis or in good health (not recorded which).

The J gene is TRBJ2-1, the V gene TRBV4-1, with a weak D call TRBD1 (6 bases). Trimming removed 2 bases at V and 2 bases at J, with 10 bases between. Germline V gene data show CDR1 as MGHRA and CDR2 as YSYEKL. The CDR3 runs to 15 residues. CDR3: CASSQSPGAYNEQFF. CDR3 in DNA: TGCGCCAGCAGCCAATCGCCAGGGGCCTACAATGAGCAGTTCTTC.

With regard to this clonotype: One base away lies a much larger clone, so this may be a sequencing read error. The DNA for the CDR3 is TGCGCCAGCAGCGTTACGGGACTAGTGGGTTCCTACGAGCAGTACTTC. It encodes CASSVTGLVGSYEQYF. The V call is TRBV5-1, the J call TRBJ2-7; TRBD2 matches 8 bases. This CDR3 region has 16 residues. The germline CDR1 and CDR2 sequences are SGHRS and YFSETQ. With V trimmed by 4 bases and J by 1 base, 10 bases remained unmatched.

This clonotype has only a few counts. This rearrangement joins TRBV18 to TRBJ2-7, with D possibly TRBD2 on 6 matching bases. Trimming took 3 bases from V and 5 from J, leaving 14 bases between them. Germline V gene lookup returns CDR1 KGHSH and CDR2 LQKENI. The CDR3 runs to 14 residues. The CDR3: CASSPSRRVNEQYF. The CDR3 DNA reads TGTGCCAGCTCACCCAGCAGGAGGGTAAACGAGCAGTACTTC.

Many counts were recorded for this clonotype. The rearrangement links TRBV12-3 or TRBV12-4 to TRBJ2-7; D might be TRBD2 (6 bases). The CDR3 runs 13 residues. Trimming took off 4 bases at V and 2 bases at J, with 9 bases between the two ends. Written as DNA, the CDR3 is TGTGCCAGCAGTTCACTAGCCCCCTACGAGCAGTACTTC. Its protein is CASSSLAPYEQYF.

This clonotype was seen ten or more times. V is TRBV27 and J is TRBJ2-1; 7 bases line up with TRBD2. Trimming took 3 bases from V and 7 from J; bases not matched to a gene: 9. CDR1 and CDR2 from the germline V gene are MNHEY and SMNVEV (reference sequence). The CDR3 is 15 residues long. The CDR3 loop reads CASSFGGSVGNEQFF. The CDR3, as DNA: TGTGCCAGCAGTTTCGGGGGGAGCGTGGGAAATGAGCAGTTCTTC.

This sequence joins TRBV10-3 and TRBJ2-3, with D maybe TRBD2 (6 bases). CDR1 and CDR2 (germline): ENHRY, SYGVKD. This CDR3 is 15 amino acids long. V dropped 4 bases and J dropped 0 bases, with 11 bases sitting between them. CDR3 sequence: CAISAEGTSTDTQYF. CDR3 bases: TGTGCCATCAGTGCCGAGGGGACTAGCACAGATACGCAGTATTTT.

For the CDR3, the DNA is TGTGCCTGGAGTCAATCTTTGGAGCAGTACTTC. It yields the protein CAWSQSLEQYF. V usage is TRBV30 and J usage is TRBJ2-7; the D is unclear. Trimming removed 2 bases at V and 7 bases at J, with 9 bases between. Germline V CDR1 and CDR2: GTSNPN, SVGIG (reference sequence). The CDR3 is 11 residues long.